This T cell receptor (beta chain) was sequenced in a study of shared clonotypes between healthy human individuals. Only CD45RO-negative cells positively selected for CCR7 counted as naive CD8 cells, so terminally differentiated effector memory CD45RA+ cells were excluded. Libraries were prepared by immunoSEQ multiplex PCR; TCRdb keeps only in-frame clonotypes and omits some of them. This sample has hundreds of thousands of clones; roughly 96% occur once, and the top ten carry roughly 0.1%. Germline-derived CDR1 and CDR2 are SGHDT and YYEEEE. There are 15 residues in the CDR3. Trimming cost V 2 bases and J 3 bases; bases outside gene matches: 6.

What was sequenced was naive CD8+ T cells sorted from blood. V usage is TRBV5-6 and J usage is TRBJ2-7; 9 bases are shared with TRBD2. This receptor was taken from a woman in her twenties or thirties in good health. In DNA, the CDR3 is TGTGCCAGCAGCTTCGTGACTAGCGGACTCTACGAGCAGTACTTC. Translation: CASSFVTSGLYEQYF. Combining the CDR3 with reference TRBV5-6 and TRBJ2-7 gives the whole variable domain DAGVTQSPTHLIKTRGQQVTLRCSPKSGHDTVSWYQQALGQGPQFIFQYYEEEERQRGNFPDRFSGHQFPNYSSELNVNALLLGDSALYLCASSFVTSGLYEQYFGPGTRLTVT.